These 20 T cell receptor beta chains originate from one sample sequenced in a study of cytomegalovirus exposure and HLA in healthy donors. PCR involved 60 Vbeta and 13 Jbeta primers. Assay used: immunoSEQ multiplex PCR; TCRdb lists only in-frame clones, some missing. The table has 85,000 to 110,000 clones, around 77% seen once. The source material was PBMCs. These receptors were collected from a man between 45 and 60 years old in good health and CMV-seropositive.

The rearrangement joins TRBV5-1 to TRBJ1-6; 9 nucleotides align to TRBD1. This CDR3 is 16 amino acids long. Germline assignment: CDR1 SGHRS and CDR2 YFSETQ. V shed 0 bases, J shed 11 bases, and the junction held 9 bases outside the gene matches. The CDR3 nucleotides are TGCGCCAGCAGCTTGGTTACAGGGGGCGCAGAGGCACCCCTCCACTTT. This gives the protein CASSLVTGGAEAPLHF. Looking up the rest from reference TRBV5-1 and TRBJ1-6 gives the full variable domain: KAGVTQTPRYLIKTRGQQVTLSCSPISGHRSVSWYQQTPGQGLQFLFEYFSETQRNKGNFPGRFSGRQFSNSRSEMNVSTLELGDSALYLCASSLVTGGAEAPLHFGNGTRLTVT.

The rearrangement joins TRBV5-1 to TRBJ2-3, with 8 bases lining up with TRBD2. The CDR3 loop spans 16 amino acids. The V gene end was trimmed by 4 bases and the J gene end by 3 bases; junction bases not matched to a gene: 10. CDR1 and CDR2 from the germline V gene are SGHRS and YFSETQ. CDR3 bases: TGCGCCAGCAGCCTCAAAGGAGCGGGAGTGACAGATACGCAGTATTTT. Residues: CASSLKGAGVTDTQYF.

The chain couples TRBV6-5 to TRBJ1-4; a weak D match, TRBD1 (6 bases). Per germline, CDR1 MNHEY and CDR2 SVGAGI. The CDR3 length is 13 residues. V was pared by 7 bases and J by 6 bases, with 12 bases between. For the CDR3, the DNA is TGTGCCAGCAAGCGGGGGCTAGATGAAAAACTGTTTTTT. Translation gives CASKRGLDEKLFF.

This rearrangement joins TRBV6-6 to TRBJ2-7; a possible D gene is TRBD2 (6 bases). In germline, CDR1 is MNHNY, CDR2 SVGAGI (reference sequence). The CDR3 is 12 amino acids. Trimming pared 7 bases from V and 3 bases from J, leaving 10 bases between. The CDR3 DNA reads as TGTGCCAGCATCGGGGGAGGCTACGAGCAGTACTTC. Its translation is CASIGGGYEQYF.

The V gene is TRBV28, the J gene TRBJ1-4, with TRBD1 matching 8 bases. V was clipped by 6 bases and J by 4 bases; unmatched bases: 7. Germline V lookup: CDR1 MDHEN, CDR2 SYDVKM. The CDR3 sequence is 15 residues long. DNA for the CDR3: TGTGCCAGCAGGGGGGGGACAGGCGTTAATGAAAAACTGTTTTTT. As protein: CASRGGTGVNEKLFF.

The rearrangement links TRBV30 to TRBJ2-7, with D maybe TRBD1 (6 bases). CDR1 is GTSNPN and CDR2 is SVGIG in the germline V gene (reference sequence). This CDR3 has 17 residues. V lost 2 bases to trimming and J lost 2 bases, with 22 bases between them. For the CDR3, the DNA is TGTGCCTGGAGTTCCGCCCCAGGGGTTCACCTTACCTACGAGCAGTACTTC. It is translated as CAWSSAPGVHLTYEQYF.

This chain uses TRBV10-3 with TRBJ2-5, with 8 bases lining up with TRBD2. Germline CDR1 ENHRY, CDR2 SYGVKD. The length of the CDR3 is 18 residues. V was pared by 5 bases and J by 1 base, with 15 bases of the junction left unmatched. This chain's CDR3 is CAISKTGRGGKCQETQYF. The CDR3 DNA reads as TGTGCCATCAGTAAGACAGGACGGGGGGGAAAATGCCAAGAGACCCAGTACTTC.

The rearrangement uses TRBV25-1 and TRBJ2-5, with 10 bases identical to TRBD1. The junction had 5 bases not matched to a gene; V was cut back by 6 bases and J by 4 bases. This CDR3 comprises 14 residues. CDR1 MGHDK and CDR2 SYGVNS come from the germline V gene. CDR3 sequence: CASSPWTGGETQYF. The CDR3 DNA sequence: TGTGCCAGCAGCCCCTGGACAGGGGGAGAGACCCAGTACTTC.

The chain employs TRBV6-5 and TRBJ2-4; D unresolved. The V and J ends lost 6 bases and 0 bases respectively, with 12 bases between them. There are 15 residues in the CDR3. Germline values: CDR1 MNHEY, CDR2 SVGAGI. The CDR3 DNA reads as TGTGCCAGCAGCCCGACTCAGTCAGCCAAAAACATTCAGTACTTC. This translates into CASSPTQSAKNIQYF.

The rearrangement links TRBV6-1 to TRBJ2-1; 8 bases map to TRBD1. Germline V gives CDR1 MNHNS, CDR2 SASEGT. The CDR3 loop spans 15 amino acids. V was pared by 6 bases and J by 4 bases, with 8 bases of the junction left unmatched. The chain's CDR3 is CASRDRDLGYNEQFF. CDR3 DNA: TGTGCCAGCAGGGACAGGGATTTGGGGTACAATGAGCAGTTCTTC.

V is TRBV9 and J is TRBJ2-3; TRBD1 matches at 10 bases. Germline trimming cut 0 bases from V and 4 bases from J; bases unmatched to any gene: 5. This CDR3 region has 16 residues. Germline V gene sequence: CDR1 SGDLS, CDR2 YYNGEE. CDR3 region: CASSVDGTGEADTQYF. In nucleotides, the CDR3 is TGTGCCAGCAGCGTAGACGGGACAGGGGAGGCAGATACGCAGTATTTT.

CDR3 loop: CASRGGASRGYGYTF. CDR3 sequence (DNA): TGTGCCAGCAGAGGGGGGGCCTCCCGGGGCTATGGCTACACCTTC. The chain couples TRBV6-6 to TRBJ1-2; tentatively, D is TRBD1 (6 bases). With 6 bases removed from V and 4 bases from J, the gap between germline ends came to 18 bases. Germline CDR1 and CDR2: MNHNY and SVGAGI (reference sequence). CDR3 length: 15 amino acids.

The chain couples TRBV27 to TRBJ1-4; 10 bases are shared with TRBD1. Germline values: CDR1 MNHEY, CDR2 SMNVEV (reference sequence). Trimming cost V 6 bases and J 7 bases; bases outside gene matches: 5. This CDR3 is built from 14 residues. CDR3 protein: CASRTGGASEKLFF. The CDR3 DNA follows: TGTGCCAGCAGGACAGGGGGCGCGAGTGAAAAACTGTTTTTT. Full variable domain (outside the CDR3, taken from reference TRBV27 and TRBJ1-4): EAQVTQNPRYLITVTGKKLTVTCSQNMNHEYMSWYRQDPGLGLRQIYYSMNVEVTDKGDVPEGYKVSRKEKRNFPLILESPSPNQTSLYFCASRTGGASEKLFFGSGTQLSVL.

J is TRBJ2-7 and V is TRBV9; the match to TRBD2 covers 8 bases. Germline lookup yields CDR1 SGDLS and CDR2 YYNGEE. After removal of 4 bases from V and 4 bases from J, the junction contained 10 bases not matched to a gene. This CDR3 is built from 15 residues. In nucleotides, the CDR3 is TGTGCCAGCAGCCCCCAGGAGGCGGGAGGATACGAGCAGTACTTC. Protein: CASSPQEAGGYEQYF. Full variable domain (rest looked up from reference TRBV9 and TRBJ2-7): DSGVTQTPKHLITATGQRVTLRCSPRSGDLSVYWYQQSLDQGLQFLIQYYNGEERAKGNILERFSAQQFPDLHSELNLSSLELGDSALYFCASSPQEAGGYEQYFGPGTRLTVT.

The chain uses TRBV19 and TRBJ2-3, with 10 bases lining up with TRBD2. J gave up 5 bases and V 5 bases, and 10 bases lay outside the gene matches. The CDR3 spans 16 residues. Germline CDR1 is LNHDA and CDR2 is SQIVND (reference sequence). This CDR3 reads CASSSSASGRGDTQYF. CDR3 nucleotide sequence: TGTGCCAGTAGTTCCTCTGCTAGCGGGAGAGGAGATACGCAGTATTTT. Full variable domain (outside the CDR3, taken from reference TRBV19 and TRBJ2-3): DGGITQSPKYLFRKEGQNVTLSCEQNLNHDAMYWYRQDPGQGLRLIYYSQIVNDFQKGDIAEGYSVSREKKESFPLTVTSAQKNPTAFYLCASSSSASGRGDTQYFGPGTRLTVL.

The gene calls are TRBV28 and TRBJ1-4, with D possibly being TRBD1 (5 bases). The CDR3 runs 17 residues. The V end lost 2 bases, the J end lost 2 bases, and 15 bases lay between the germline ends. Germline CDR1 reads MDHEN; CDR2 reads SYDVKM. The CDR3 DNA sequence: TGTGCCAGCAGTTTAGAGGAATGGGCAGGGACTAATGAAAAACTGTTTTTT. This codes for CASSLEEWAGTNEKLFF. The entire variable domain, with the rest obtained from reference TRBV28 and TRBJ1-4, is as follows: DVKVTQSSRYLVKRTGEKVFLECVQDMDHENMFWYRQDPGLGLRLIYFSYDVKMKEKGDIPEGYSVSREKKERFSLILESASTNQTSMYLCASSLEEWAGTNEKLFFGSGTQLSVL.

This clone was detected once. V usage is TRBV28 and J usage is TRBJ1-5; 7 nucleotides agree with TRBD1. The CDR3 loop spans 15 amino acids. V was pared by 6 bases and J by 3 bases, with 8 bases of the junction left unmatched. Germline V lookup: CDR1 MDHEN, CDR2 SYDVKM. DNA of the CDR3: TGTGCCAGCAGCACCGACAGGGACAACAATCAGCCCCAGCATTTT. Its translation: CASSTDRDNNQPQHF. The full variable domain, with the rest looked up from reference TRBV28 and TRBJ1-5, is DVKVTQSSRYLVKRTGEKVFLECVQDMDHENMFWYRQDPGLGLRLIYFSYDVKMKEKGDIPEGYSVSREKKERFSLILESASTNQTSMYLCASSTDRDNNQPQHFGDGTRLSIL.

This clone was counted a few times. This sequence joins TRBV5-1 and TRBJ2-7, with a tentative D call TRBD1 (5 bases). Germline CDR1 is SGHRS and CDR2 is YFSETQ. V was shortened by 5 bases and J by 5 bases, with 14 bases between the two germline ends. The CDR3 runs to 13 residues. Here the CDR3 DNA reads TGCGCCAGCAGGTGGCAGGGTACCGACGAGCAGTACTTC. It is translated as CASRWQGTDEQYF.

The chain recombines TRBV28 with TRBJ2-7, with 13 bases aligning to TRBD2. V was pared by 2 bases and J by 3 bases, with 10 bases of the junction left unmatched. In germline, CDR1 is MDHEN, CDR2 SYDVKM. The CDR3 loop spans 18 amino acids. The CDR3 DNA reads TGTGCCAGCAGTTTAGCGAGGGTGGGGACTAGCGGGATCTACGAGCAGTACTTC. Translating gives CASSLARVGTSGIYEQYF.

DNA of the CDR3: TGTGCCACCAGCAGAGGGGGGCTAGCGGGAGCCAACGAGCAGTACTTC. Protein: CATSRGGLAGANEQYF. The chain recombines TRBV15 with TRBJ2-7; 10 positions agree with TRBD2. This CDR3 contains 16 residues. Losses at the gene ends were 1 base for V and 5 bases for J; bases not matched to a gene: 8. CDR1 is LNHNV, CDR2 YYDKDF, per germline (reference sequence).